This T cell receptor beta chain came from a study of T cells in Graves' hyperthyroidism and ophthalmopathy. Across the whole study: At initial diagnosis, before any treatment had begun, peripheral blood was obtained. Regarding the study as a whole: Also found in blood were most expanded thyroid clonotypes above 0.001.

RNA transcripts yielded amplified TCR beta CDR3 regions. First-round RT-PCR of the TCR CDR3 relied on the HTBI primer set. In TCRdb, the multiplex PCR reads were re-called with MiXCR into one record per CDR3 protein. This table holds about 300,000 distinct CDR3 sequences, 13% found once. Germline V gives CDR1 SGHAT, CDR2 FQNNGV. The CDR3 has 15 amino acids. V was pared by 1 base and J by 1 base, with 7 bases between. This clonotype was picked up many times. Its antigen is unidentified. Uncontrolled infection, other autoimmune disease, pregnancy or lactation excluded patients. The blood sample dates from first hyperthyroidism diagnosis, preceding any ophthalmopathy symptoms.

V gene TRBV11-2 combines with J gene TRBJ2-2; tentatively, D is TRBD2 (6 bases). This receptor was obtained from a woman in her thirties with Graves' hyperthyroidism that later progressed to Graves' ophthalmopathy. Input material: blood. This CDR3 reads CASSLGLGNTGELFF. CDR3 DNA sequence: TGTGCCAGCAGCTTAGGACTAGGGAACACCGGGGAGCTGTTTTTT.